This passage covers 2 T cell receptor beta chains from one sample sequenced in a study of T cells in Graves' hyperthyroidism and ophthalmopathy. TCR beta CDR3 region amplification was performed from RNA transcripts. With the HTBI primer set, the TCR CDR3 went through a first round of RT-PCR. TCRdb passed the multiplex PCR reads through MiXCR, listing each CDR3 protein once. This sample has about 300,000 distinct CDR3 sequences, with approximately 13% found just once. Sequencing was performed on blood. These receptors were obtained from a woman aged 35 to 49 with Graves' hyperthyroidism.

The chain links TRBV13 to TRBJ2-7; 9 positions match TRBD1. The CDR3 spans 15 residues. Trimming cost V 3 bases and J 3 bases; bases outside gene matches: 6. Germline loops: CDR1 PRHDT, CDR2 FYEKMQ (reference sequence). The CDR3: CASSFTGTGRYEQYF. For the CDR3, the DNA is TGTGCCAGCAGCTTTACCGGGACAGGGCGCTACGAGCAGTACTTC.

This clonotype was seen ten or more times. The chain uses TRBV27 and TRBJ1-1; D may be TRBD1 (5 bases). Germline V lookup: CDR1 MNHEY, CDR2 SMNVEV (reference sequence). The CDR3 is made up of 16 amino acids. V lost 4 bases to trimming and J lost 5 bases, with 20 bases between them. As DNA, the CDR3 is TGTGCCAGCAGTTGGGGGGTCCAGGGATTTGGGACTGAAGCTTTCTTT. Protein sequence: CASSWGVQGFGTEAFF.